This T cell receptor (beta chain) was recovered during a study of CD8+ T cells in alopecia areata. Study context: It was oral tofacitinib, at 5 to 10 mg twice daily, that treated patients received. Severity was scored as percentage of affected scalp area in treated patients.

Study findings and constraints: Elevated clonality characterized lesional scalp relative to normal scalp, particularly in alopecia totalis/universalis. TCR sharing across patients was less clear than in mice, possibly HLA-related.

Treatment here: oral pan-JAK inhibitor, 5-10 mg twice daily. As for this clone: The target antigen is unknown.

Germline CDR1 reads MNHEY; CDR2 reads SVGAGI. Trimming pared 2 bases from V and 2 bases from J, leaving 9 bases between. This CDR3 has 14 residues. RNA extraction and reverse transcription yielded cDNA as sequencing template. Generated by immunoSEQ multiplex PCR, the TCRdb table keeps only in-frame clones and is missing some. This table holds about 190,000 clones, roughly three fifths found once. The TCR comes from a human donor with alopecia areata. The rearrangement uses TRBV6-5 and TRBJ2-5; perhaps TRBD1 as D (5 bases). Here the sequenced sample was CD4+ T cells sorted from blood, taken at week 4, from a patient treated with tofacitinib. CDR3 in amino acids: CASSYPGQQETQYF. DNA of the CDR3: TGTGCCAGCAGTTACCCCGGACAACAAGAGACCCAGTACTTC.